The 9 T cell receptor beta chains reported below all come from one sample, sequenced in a study of blood T cells in healthy people across ages. PCR was performed a second time for roughly 7 to 11 cycles using a sample-barcoded 5' primer and a J-beta primer mix. MiXCR, run by TCRdb on the 5' RACE reads, gives a single entry per CDR3 protein. The profile shows about 570,000 distinct CDR3 sequences, roughly a quarter of them singletons. The material sequenced was blood. These receptors all come from a woman between 65 and 79 years old in good health.

This clonotype was counted only a few times. This chain links TRBV6-5 with TRBJ1-2; D is possibly TRBD1 (6 bases). Trimming took off 6 bases at V and 2 bases at J, with 10 bases between the two ends. Germline V CDR1 and CDR2: MNHEY, SVGAGI. The CDR3 is 13 amino acids. The CDR3 sequence: CASRRQVNYGYTF. Here the CDR3 DNA reads TGTGCCAGCAGGCGACAGGTCAACTATGGCTACACCTTC.

The V call is TRBV29-1, the J call TRBJ1-2; 7 bases agree with TRBD1. The germline gives CDR1 SQVTM, CDR2 ANQGSEA. The CDR3 length is 17 residues. Unmatched junction bases numbered 12, after V lost 0 bases and J lost 2 bases. CDR3 DNA: TGCAGCGTTGAAGATGGAGGGGGACAGTCAAGAAACTATGGCTACACCTTC. This encodes CSVEDGGGQSRNYGYTF.

This chain joins TRBV5-6 and TRBJ1-6, with 10 bases aligning to TRBD1. Germline assignment: CDR1 SGHDT and CDR2 YYEEEE. The CDR3 covers 14 residues. V was clipped by 4 bases and J by 7 bases; unmatched bases: 2. As DNA, the CDR3 is TGTGCCAGCAGCCGGGGACAGGGGAATTCACCCCTCCACTTT. It translates to CASSRGQGNSPLHF.

The chain links TRBV12-3 or TRBV12-4 to TRBJ2-3; TRBD1 matches 10 bases. The CDR3 length is 14 residues. V was clipped by 10 bases and J by 3 bases; unmatched bases: 7. CDR3 DNA sequence: TGTGCCAACACGGGACAGGGGAATACAGATACGCAGTATTTT. Its translation is CANTGQGNTDTQYF.

This clonotype showed up just a few times. V and J are TRBV20-1 and TRBJ2-1; D remains unclear. Germline lookup yields CDR1 DFQATT and CDR2 SNEGSKA (reference sequence). V was pared by 4 bases and J by 3 bases, with 19 bases between. There are 16 residues in the CDR3. In DNA, the CDR3 is TGCAGTGCTACCCTACCACGTACGATGGTCTACAATGAGCAGTTCTTC. Its protein is CSATLPRTMVYNEQFF.

The table lists this clonotype with a few counts. The rearrangement links TRBV5-1 to TRBJ1-2; the D gene is possibly TRBD1 (6 bases). Trimming left V 4 bases short and J 7 bases short, with 20 bases between. The CDR3 loop spans 15 amino acids. The germline gives CDR1 SGHRS, CDR2 YFSETQ. The CDR3 is CASSPAATGPSGYTF. Written as DNA, the CDR3 is TGCGCCAGCAGCCCCGCGGCGACAGGTCCCTCTGGCTACACCTTC.

This rearrangement joins TRBV20-1 to TRBJ1-3; D is undetermined. This CDR3 comprises 14 residues. Trimming shortened V by 6 bases and J by 2 bases, and 14 bases separated the two germline ends. Germline CDR1 is DFQATT and CDR2 is SNEGSKA (reference sequence). CDR3 nucleotides: TGCAGTGCCCTCGTCGGAGGAACTGGAAACACCATATATTTT. It specifies CSALVGGTGNTIYF.

This clonotype was counted between two and nine times. The V gene is TRBV20-1, the J gene TRBJ1-4; no clear D gene. V was clipped by 5 bases and J by 0 bases, with 10 bases between them. CDR1 DFQATT and CDR2 SNEGSKA come from the germline V gene (reference sequence). The CDR3 has 14 amino acids. CDR3 coding DNA: TGCAGTGCTTACGGCGGAGCAACTAATGAAAAACTGTTTTTT. This sequence encodes CSAYGGATNEKLFF.

A word on this clonotype: Mismatch with germline at one junction end may stem from a read error. This sequence joins TRBV27 and TRBJ1-6; D might be TRBD1 (5 bases). This CDR3 has 15 amino acids. Germline CDR1 reads MNHEY; CDR2 reads SMNVEV (reference sequence). CDR3 protein: CASSAAGTYNSPLHF. The CDR3 coding sequence is TGTGCCAGCAGTGCGGCCGGGACTTATAATTCGCCCCTCCACTTT.